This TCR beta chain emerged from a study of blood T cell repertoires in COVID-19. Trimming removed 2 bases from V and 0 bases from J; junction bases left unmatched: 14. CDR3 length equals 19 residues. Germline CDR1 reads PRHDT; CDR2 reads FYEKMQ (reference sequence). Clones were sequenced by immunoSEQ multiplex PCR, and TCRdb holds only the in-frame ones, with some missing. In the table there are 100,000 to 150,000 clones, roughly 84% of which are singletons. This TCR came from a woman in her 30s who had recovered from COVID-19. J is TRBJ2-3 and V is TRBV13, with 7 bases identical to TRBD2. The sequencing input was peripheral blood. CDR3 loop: CASSLQLLTSPESTDTQYF. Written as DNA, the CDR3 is TGTGCCAGCAGCTTACAGCTTTTGACTAGCCCCGAAAGCACAGATACGCAGTATTTT.